What follows are 23 T cell receptor beta chains derived from one specimen sequenced in a study of cytomegalovirus exposure and HLA in healthy donors. TCRdb's copy holds only in-frame clones and misses some; the assay was immunoSEQ multiplex PCR. The sample shows roughly 260,000 clones, around 87% of them seen only once. The sequencing input was PBMCs. These receptor sequences come from a woman under 30 in good health and CMV-seronegative.

The chain links TRBV4-1 to TRBJ1-1; D is perhaps TRBD1 (6 bases). Germline CDR1 is MGHRA and CDR2 is YSYEKL. Deletions cut 3 bases from V and 4 bases from J, with 21 bases between. The CDR3 runs 17 residues. CDR3 sequence (DNA): TGCGCCAGCAGCCACTCCGGGCAGGGGTCCCCCAGCACTGAAGCTTTCTTT. Translation: CASSHSGQGSPSTEAFF.

The CDR3 region is CASSAGSSGNTIYF. Here the CDR3 DNA reads TGCGCCAGCAGTGCCGGGAGCTCTGGAAACACCATATATTTT. The gene calls are TRBV10-1 and TRBJ1-3; D gene ambiguous. CDR1 and CDR2 from the germline V gene are WNHNN and SYGVQD (reference sequence). The CDR3 is 14 residues long. The V and J ends lost 4 bases and 0 bases respectively, with 7 bases between them.

The gene calls are TRBV6-4 and TRBJ1-2, with 10 bases fitting TRBD1. This CDR3 comprises 15 residues. From germline, CDR1 is MRHNA and CDR2 SNTAGT. Trimming at V came to 3 bases and at J to 4 bases, leaving 5 bases not matched to a gene. In nucleotides, the CDR3 is TGTGCCAGCAGTGAGGGGGGGGACAGGGGCTATGGCTACACCTTC. This gives the protein CASSEGGDRGYGYTF.

The table lists this clone with a count of one. The chain combines TRBV4-3 with TRBJ1-4; no clear D. The CDR3 is 17 residues long. Germline CDR1 and CDR2: LGHNA and YSLEER. The V end was cut by 0 bases, the J end by 7 bases, with 18 bases between. CDR3 protein: CASSQEWSRREGEKLFF. The CDR3 coding sequence is TGCGCCAGCAGCCAAGAATGGAGTCGTAGGGAGGGTGAAAAACTGTTTTTT.

The chain combines TRBV7-8 with TRBJ1-5; TRBD1 might be the D (6 bases). Deletions cut 8 bases from V and 0 bases from J, with 11 bases between. CDR3 size: 14 residues. Germline loops: CDR1 SGHVS, CDR2 FQNEAQ. The CDR3 DNA sequence: TGTGCCAGCGCCCGACAGGTTAGCAATCAGCCCCAGCATTTT. Protein: CASARQVSNQPQHF. The full variable domain, in which reference TRBV7-8 and TRBJ1-5 provide the parts outside the CDR3, is GAGVSQSPRYKVAKRGQDVALRCDPISGHVSLFWYQQALGQGPEFLTYFQNEAQLDKSGLPSDRFFAERPEGSVSTLKIQRTQQEDSAVYLCASARQVSNQPQHFGDGTRLSIL.

The chain is built from TRBV27 and TRBJ2-7; 8 positions match TRBD2. Germline lookup yields CDR1 MNHEY and CDR2 SMNVEV (reference sequence). The CDR3 consists of 15 residues. J lost 4 bases, V lost 5 bases, and 10 bases had no gene match. DNA for the CDR3: TGTGCCAGCAGTCACCGGGGGGGACCGGGTTACGAGCAGTACGTC. Amino acids: CASSHRGGPGYEQYV.

This chain links TRBV19 with TRBJ1-1, with a tentative D call TRBD1 (6 bases). The V and J ends lost 3 bases and 7 bases respectively, with 12 bases between them. Germline V gene lookup returns CDR1 LNHDA and CDR2 SQIVND (reference sequence). The CDR3 runs 13 residues. The CDR3 loop reads CASSINGGREAFF. CDR3 DNA sequence: TGTGCCAGTAGTATTAACGGGGGGCGTGAAGCTTTCTTT. The full variable domain, with the rest looked up from reference TRBV19 and TRBJ1-1, is DGGITQSPKYLFRKEGQNVTLSCEQNLNHDAMYWYRQDPGQGLRLIYYSQIVNDFQKGDIAEGYSVSREKKESFPLTVTSAQKNPTAFYLCASSINGGREAFFGQGTRLTVV.

This clone was detected a few times. J is TRBJ1-3 and V is TRBV2; D gene uncertain. The CDR3 length is 15 residues. CDR1 SNHLY and CDR2 FYNNEI come from the germline V gene. Between the trimmed V and J ends, which lost 9 bases and 0 bases, there was a span of 15 bases. The CDR3 protein is CARAQVPNSGNTIYF. CDR3 in DNA: TGTGCCAGAGCTCAAGTTCCGAACTCTGGAAACACCATATATTTT.

The chain employs TRBV6-5 and TRBJ2-3, with D possibly being TRBD2 (7 bases). V shed 2 bases and J shed 4 bases, with 13 bases lying between them. Germline CDR1 reads MNHEY; CDR2 reads SVGAGI. The CDR3 consists of 15 residues. In DNA, the CDR3 is TGTGCCAGCAGTTACGGGGGGGCCTTGGCAGATACGCAGTATTTT. As protein: CASSYGGALADTQYF.

CDR3 sequence: CASSPGTGTMSEQFF. The DNA for the CDR3 is TGCGCCAGCAGCCCCGGGACAGGGACCATGAGTGAGCAGTTCTTC. V usage is TRBV4-3 and J usage is TRBJ2-1; TRBD1 matches at 9 bases. CDR1 is LGHNA, CDR2 YSLEER, per germline. J lost 9 bases, V lost 4 bases, and 10 bases had no gene match. The CDR3 has 15 amino acids.

In this sample, this clone turned up once. The rearrangement links TRBV27 to TRBJ2-7, with 9 bases that match TRBD1. Germline V gene data show CDR1 as MNHEY and CDR2 as SMNVEV (reference sequence). This CDR3 has 15 residues. Germline trimming cut 3 bases from V and 5 bases from J; bases unmatched to any gene: 8. The CDR3 reads CASSLGQGHRNEQYF. CDR3 nucleotides: TGTGCCAGCAGTTTGGGACAGGGTCATCGGAACGAGCAGTACTTC.

The chain recombines TRBV4-3 with TRBJ2-7, with 8 bases identical to TRBD1. The V gene end was trimmed by 0 bases and the J gene end by 7 bases; junction bases not matched to a gene: 11. CDR3 length: 16 residues. CDR1 LGHNA and CDR2 YSLEER come from the germline V gene. CDR3 nucleotide sequence: TGCGCCAGCAGCCAAGACAGGGGGCGCGCGACAGGAGAGCAGTACTTC. It encodes CASSQDRGRATGEQYF.

V gene TRBV27 combines with J gene TRBJ2-5, with D perhaps matching TRBD2 (7 bases). The germline CDR1 and CDR2 sequences are MNHEY and SMNVEV (reference sequence). This CDR3 region has 16 residues. V was cut by 4 bases and J by 3 bases, with 18 bases left in between. The CDR3 reads CASSSPEGGPEETQYF. The CDR3, as DNA: TGTGCCAGCAGTTCCCCCGAGGGGGGGCCTGAAGAGACCCAGTACTTC.

The V and J genes are TRBV28 and TRBJ1-2, with D possibly TRBD1 on 6 matching bases. The CDR3 has 14 residues. Germline V lookup: CDR1 MDHEN, CDR2 SYDVKM. The V end lost 5 bases, the J end lost 5 bases, and 15 bases lay between the germline ends. The DNA of the CDR3 is TGTGCCAGCAGTCGGACAGCCAAACCTTATGGCTACACCTTC. Translation: CASSRTAKPYGYTF.

The chain employs TRBV14 and TRBJ2-7; 7 bases align to TRBD1. V shed 4 bases, J shed 2 bases, and the junction held 5 bases outside the gene matches. In germline, CDR1 is SGHDN, CDR2 FVKESK. The CDR3 is 14 amino acids. The CDR3 region has the DNA TGTGCCAGCAGCCCCCTGACAGGGACCTACGAGCAGTACTTC. Its translation: CASSPLTGTYEQYF.

This clone was found once. J is TRBJ2-3 and V is TRBV4-1; 8 bases map to TRBD2. The CDR3 spans 16 residues. Germline trimming cut 11 bases from V and 2 bases from J; bases unmatched to any gene: 15. Per germline, CDR1 MGHRA and CDR2 YSYEKL. In DNA, the CDR3 is TGCGCCTGCACCTGGGTAGCGGGGCTCTCCACAGATACGCAGTATTTT. Translation gives CACTWVAGLSTDTQYF.

In this sample, this clone turned up a few times. CDR3 in DNA: TGTGCCAGCAGCTTAGTTGCCACAGGGGGGAAGGGAGGTTCACCCCTCCACTTT. The encoded protein is CASSLVATGGKGGSPLHF. V gene TRBV7-9 combines with J gene TRBJ1-6, with 8 bases aligning to TRBD1. The CDR3 is made up of 18 amino acids. Germline V lookup: CDR1 SEHNR, CDR2 FQNEAQ (reference sequence). V dropped 1 base and J dropped 9; count of bases not matched to a gene: 14.

This chain links TRBV29-1 with TRBJ2-3; 10 nucleotides agree with TRBD2. V trimming: 2 bases; J trimming: 5 bases; junction bases outside the gene matches: 1. The CDR3 sequence is 13 residues long. Germline CDR1 and CDR2: SQVTM and ANQGSEA. CDR3 bases: TGCAGCGTTGAAACTAGCGGGGTAGATACGCAGTATTTT. Translation: CSVETSGVDTQYF.

The rearrangement joins TRBV2 to TRBJ2-2; D is perhaps TRBD1 (6 bases). V gave up 8 bases and J gave up 2 bases, with 18 bases separating them. Germline CDR1 SNHLY, CDR2 FYNNEI. CDR3 length equals 16 residues. CDR3 DNA sequence: TGTGCCAGCCTCCCACAAACAGGGCGAAACACCGGGGAGCTGTTTTTT. This codes for CASLPQTGRNTGELFF. Looking up the rest from reference TRBV2 and TRBJ2-2 gives the full variable domain: EPEVTQTPSHQVTQMGQEVILRCVPISNHLYFYWYRQILGQKVEFLVSFYNNEISEKSEIFDDQFSVERPDGSNFTLKIRSTKLEDSAMYFCASLPQTGRNTGELFFGEGSRLTVL.

V and J are TRBV5-6 and TRBJ2-1; D is perhaps TRBD1 (5 bases). The CDR3 consists of 14 residues. V dropped 5 bases and J dropped 6 bases, with 15 bases sitting between them. Germline V gene lookup returns CDR1 SGHDT and CDR2 YYEEEE. The CDR3 loop is CASSRQGTANEQFF. As DNA, the CDR3 is TGTGCCAGCAGTAGGCAGGGCACCGCCAATGAGCAGTTCTTC.

V is TRBV28 and J is TRBJ2-1; D is possibly TRBD2 (6 bases). This CDR3 comprises 13 residues. Per the germline V gene, CDR1 is MDHEN and CDR2 is SYDVKM. The ends were cut back, 2 bases at V and 4 bases at J, with 6 bases in the middle. Here the CDR3 reads CASSLGGYNEQFF. Written as DNA, the CDR3 is TGTGCCAGCAGTTTAGGAGGGTACAATGAGCAGTTCTTC.

The V and J genes are TRBV7-8 and TRBJ1-3; D call uncertain. Germline V gene sequence: CDR1 SGHVS, CDR2 FQNEAQ. This CDR3 is 16 amino acids long. Trimming pared 1 base from V and 2 bases from J, leaving 12 bases between. The CDR3 loop is CASSLVLGRPGNTIYF. CDR3 sequence (DNA): TGTGCCAGCAGCTTAGTCTTAGGGAGACCTGGAAACACCATATATTTT.

The chain is built from TRBV4-1 and TRBJ2-5; weak D call: TRBD2 (7 bases). V gave up 3 bases and J gave up 1 base, with 9 bases separating them. This CDR3 comprises 14 residues. Germline CDR1 is MGHRA and CDR2 is YSYEKL. Here the CDR3 reads CASSHGGLQETQYF. In DNA form, the CDR3 reads TGCGCCAGCAGCCACGGGGGGCTCCAAGAGACCCAGTACTTC.